A selection of T cell receptor beta chains follows, all from one sample in a study of T cells in Graves' hyperthyroidism and ophthalmopathy. TCRdb itself ran the multiplex PCR reads through MiXCR, one entry per CDR3 protein. The repertoire consists of fewer than 400,000 distinct CDR3 sequences, with roughly 25% occurring once and the leading ten covering around 70%. Sequenced material: blood. These receptors originate from a man aged 45 to 65 with Graves' hyperthyroidism. CDR3s include the opening cysteine and the closing phenylalanine or tryptophan. Each record gives: J gene, clone size, D gene, V gene, CDR3 DNA, CDR3 protein. D genes are given only for firm matches. The size field is filled for only some rows; it gives once, few, many or a size class.

>TRBJ1-1|NA|NA|TRBV7-9
TGTGCCAGCAGCTCCGTGGCGAATTTAAACACTGAAGCTTTCTTT
CASSSVANLNTEAFF
>TRBJ2-7|many|TRBD2|TRBV11-2
TGTGCCAGCAGCTCCCTAACCCAGACTAGCGGCTACGAGCAGTACTTC
CASSSLTQTSGYEQYF
>TRBJ2-7|many|TRBD2|TRBV2
TGTGCCAGCTCCACGGGACTAGCGGGACTCGAGCAGTACTTC
CASSTGLAGLEQYF
>TRBJ2-2|NA|TRBD1|TRBV12-3/TRBV12-4
TGTGCCAGCAGTCTGACCGGGACAGGGAACACCGGGGAGCTGTTTTTT
CASSLTGTGNTGELFF
>TRBJ2-7|many|NA|TRBV28
TGTGCCAGCAAGGAAGGTGGGGGCGCGTCCGAGCAGTACTTC
CASKEGGGASEQYF
>TRBJ1-2|few|NA|TRBV28
TGTGCCAGCAGTTTCGGGGGGCGTGGCTACACCTTC
CASSFGGRGYTF
>TRBJ2-5|NA|TRBD2|TRBV15
TGTGCCACCAGCAGAGATGGGTCTAGCGGAGAGACCCAGTACTTC
CATSRDGSSGETQYF
>TRBJ1-3|NA|NA|TRBV10-3
TGTGCCATCGGAGGCGGTTACTCTGGAAACACCATATATTTT
CAIGGGYSGNTIYF
>TRBJ2-1|few|TRBD2|TRBV5-1
TGCGCCAGCACGGTCGCGGGAGAAGCCTACAATGAGCAGTTCTTC
CASTVAGEAYNEQFF
>TRBJ2-1|NA|NA|TRBV29-1
TGCAGCGTTTTTCCCCTCCCGGGACTGTCCTACAATGAGCAGTTCTTC
CSVFPLPGLSYNEQFF
>TRBJ2-1|few|TRBD2|TRBV29-1
TGCAGCGTTGAAGGTGTGTTAGCGGGTACATACAATGAGCAGTTCTTC
CSVEGVLAGTYNEQFF
>TRBJ2-7|few|NA|TRBV28
TGTGCCAGCAGCCGTGTAGGAGGACCCTACGAGCAGTACTTC
CASSRVGGPYEQYF
>TRBJ1-5|few|TRBD1|TRBV27
TGTGCCAGCAGGAGAGGGACAGAACCTGCTCAGCCCCAGCATTTT
CASRRGTEPAQPQHF
>TRBJ2-1|NA|NA|TRBV27
TGTGCCAGCAGTTTAGTAAGATGGAATGAGCAGTTCTTC
CASSLVRWNEQFF
>TRBJ2-2|NA|NA|TRBV5-1
TGCGCCAGCAGCTTGGTCGCGAACACCGGGGAGCTGTTTTTT
CASSLVANTGELFF
>TRBJ2-1|many|TRBD2|TRBV2
TGTGCCAGCAAACCAAGGGTTTCTAGCGGGAGCTCCTACAATGAGCAGTTCTTC
CASKPRVSSGSSYNEQFF
>TRBJ2-1|few|NA|TRBV15
TGTGCCACCAGCGGTCGGTATTCCTATGAGCAGTTCTTC
CATSGRYSYEQFF
>TRBJ1-5|NA|NA|TRBV12-5
TGTGCTAGTGGTTTGCGAAGCAATCAGCCCCAGCATTTT
CASGLRSNQPQHF
>TRBJ2-2|NA|TRBD1|TRBV28
TGTGCCAGCAAGGGCAGGGGGTATACCGGGGAGCTGTTTTTT
CASKGRGYTGELFF
>TRBJ2-4|NA|NA|TRBV15
TGTGCCACCAGCAGAACTGGGGACGGTGGGAGTTCGAACATTCAGTACTTC
CATSRTGDGGSSNIQYF
>TRBJ1-1|NA|NA|TRBV5-1
TGCGCCAGCAGCTTGGTCCCAGGGGTAAACACTGAAGCTTTCTTT
CASSLVPGVNTEAFF
>TRBJ2-7|NA|NA|TRBV5-1
TGCGCCAGCAGCTTGAAGCGGGCAATAGGGGAGTACGAGCAGTACTTC
CASSLKRAIGEYEQYF
>TRBJ2-2|NA|NA|TRBV29-1
TGCAGCGTAGCCGGAACAGGGATCGGGGAGCTGTTTTTT
CSVAGTGIGELFF
>TRBJ2-1|NA|NA|TRBV14
TGTGCCAGCAGCCAGGGGCGCAGGAATGAGCAGTTCTTC
CASSQGRRNEQFF
>TRBJ2-7|few|TRBD1|TRBV12-3/TRBV12-4
TGTGCCAGCAGGGGGACAGGGGACTCCTACGAGCAGTACTTC
CASRGTGDSYEQYF
>TRBJ1-1|NA|NA|TRBV19
TGTGCCAGTAGTATAACAGGAGCCAACACTGAAGCTTTCTTT
CASSITGANTEAFF
>TRBJ2-7|few|TRBD2|TRBV19
TGTGCCAGTAGTATAACGGGAGGGAGCGGCGAGCAGTACTTC
CASSITGGSGEQYF
>TRBJ2-1|few|TRBD1|TRBV13
TGTGCCAGCAGCCCGTCGGGTGAGGGACAGGCATACCATGAGCAGTTCTTC
CASSPSGEGQAYHEQFF
>TRBJ1-2|NA|TRBD1|TRBV7-2
TGTGCCAGCAGCATGACAGGGGTTCATGGCTACACCTTC
CASSMTGVHGYTF